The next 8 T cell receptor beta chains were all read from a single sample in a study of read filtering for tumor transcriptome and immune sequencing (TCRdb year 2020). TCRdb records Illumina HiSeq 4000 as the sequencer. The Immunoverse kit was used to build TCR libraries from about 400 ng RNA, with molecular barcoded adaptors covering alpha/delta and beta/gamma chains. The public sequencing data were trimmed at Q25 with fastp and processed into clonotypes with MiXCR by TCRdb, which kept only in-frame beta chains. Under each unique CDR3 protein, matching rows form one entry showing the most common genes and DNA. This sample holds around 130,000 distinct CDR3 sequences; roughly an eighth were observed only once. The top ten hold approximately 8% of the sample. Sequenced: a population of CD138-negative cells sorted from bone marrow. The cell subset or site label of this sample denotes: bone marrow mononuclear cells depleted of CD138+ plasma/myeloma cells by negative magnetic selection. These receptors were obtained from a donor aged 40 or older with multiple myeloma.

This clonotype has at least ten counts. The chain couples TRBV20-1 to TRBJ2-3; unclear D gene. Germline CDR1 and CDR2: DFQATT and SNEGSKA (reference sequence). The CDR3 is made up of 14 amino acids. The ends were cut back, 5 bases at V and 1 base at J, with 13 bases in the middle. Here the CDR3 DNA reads TGCAGTGCTGTACGCACAGAGGGCACAGATACGCAGTATTTT. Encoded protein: CSAVRTEGTDTQYF.

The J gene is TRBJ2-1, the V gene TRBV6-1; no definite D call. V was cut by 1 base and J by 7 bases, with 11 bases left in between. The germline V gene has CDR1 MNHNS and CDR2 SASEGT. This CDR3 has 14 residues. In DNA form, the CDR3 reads TGTGCCAGCAGTGAAGATAACTCCTGGAATGAGCAGTTCTTC. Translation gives CASSEDNSWNEQFF.

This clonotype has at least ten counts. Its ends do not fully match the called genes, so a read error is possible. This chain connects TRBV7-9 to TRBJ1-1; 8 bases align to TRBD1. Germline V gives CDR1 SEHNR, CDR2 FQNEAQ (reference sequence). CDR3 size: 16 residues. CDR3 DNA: TGTGCTAGCAGCCCCTCCATCGGACAGGGACTCCATGAAGCTTTCTTT. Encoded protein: CASSPSIGQGLHEAFF.

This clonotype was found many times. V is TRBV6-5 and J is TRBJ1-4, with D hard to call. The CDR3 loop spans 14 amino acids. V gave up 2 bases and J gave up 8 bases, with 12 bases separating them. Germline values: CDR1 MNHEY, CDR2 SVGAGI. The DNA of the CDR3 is TGTGCCAGCAGTTACAGAGCCCCTTACGAAAAACTGTTTTTT. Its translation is CASSYRAPYEKLFF.

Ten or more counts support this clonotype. This chain's CDR3 is CSVEGYRQGLQETQYF. DNA of the CDR3: TGCAGCGTTGAGGGTTATCGCCAAGGGCTCCAAGAGACCCAGTACTTC. The chain carries TRBV29-1 and TRBJ2-5, with D unclear. Germline loops: CDR1 SQVTM, CDR2 ANQGSEA. The CDR3 length is 16 residues. V lost 3 bases, J lost 1 base, and 18 bases lay in between.

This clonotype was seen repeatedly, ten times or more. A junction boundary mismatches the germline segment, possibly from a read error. CDR3 in DNA: TGCGCCAGCACCTTGGACAGGGGGCATACTGAAGCTTTCTTT. It translates to CASTLDRGHTEAFF. The chain joins TRBV5-1 to TRBJ1-1; TRBD1 matches at 11 bases. This CDR3 has 14 residues. The germline CDR1 and CDR2 sequences are SGHRS and YFSETQ.

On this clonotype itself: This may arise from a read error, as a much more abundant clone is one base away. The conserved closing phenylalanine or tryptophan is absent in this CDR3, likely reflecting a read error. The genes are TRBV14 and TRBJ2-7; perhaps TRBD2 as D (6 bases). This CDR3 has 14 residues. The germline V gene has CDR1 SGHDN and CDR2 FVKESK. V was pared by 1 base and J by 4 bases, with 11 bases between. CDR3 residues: CASSQGRGEYEQYL. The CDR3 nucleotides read TGTGCCAGCAGCCAAGGTCGCGGGGAGTACGAGCAGTACCTC.

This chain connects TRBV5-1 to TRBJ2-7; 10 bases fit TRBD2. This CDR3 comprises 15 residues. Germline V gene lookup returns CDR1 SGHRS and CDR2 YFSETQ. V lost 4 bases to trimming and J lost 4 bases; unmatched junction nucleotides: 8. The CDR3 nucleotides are TGCGCCAGCAGCATTTCTAGCGGGAGCATGTACGAGCAGTACTTC. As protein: CASSISSGSMYEQYF.